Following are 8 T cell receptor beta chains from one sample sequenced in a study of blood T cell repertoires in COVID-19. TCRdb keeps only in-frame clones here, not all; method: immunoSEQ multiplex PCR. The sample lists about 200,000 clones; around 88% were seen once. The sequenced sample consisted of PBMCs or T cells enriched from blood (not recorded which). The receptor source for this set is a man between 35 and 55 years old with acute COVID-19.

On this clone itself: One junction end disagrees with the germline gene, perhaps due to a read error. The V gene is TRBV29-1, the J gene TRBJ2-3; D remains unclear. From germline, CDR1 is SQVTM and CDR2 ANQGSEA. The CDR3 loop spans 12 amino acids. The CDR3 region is CSAESSTDTQYF. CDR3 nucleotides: TGCAGCGCTGAAAGCAGCACAGATACGCAGTATTTT.

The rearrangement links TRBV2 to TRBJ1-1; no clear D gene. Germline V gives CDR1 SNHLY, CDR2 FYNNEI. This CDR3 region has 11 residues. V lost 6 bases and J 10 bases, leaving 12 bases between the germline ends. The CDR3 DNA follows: TGTGCCAGCAGCGAGAGGGTCACAGCTTTCTTT. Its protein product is CASSERVTAFF.

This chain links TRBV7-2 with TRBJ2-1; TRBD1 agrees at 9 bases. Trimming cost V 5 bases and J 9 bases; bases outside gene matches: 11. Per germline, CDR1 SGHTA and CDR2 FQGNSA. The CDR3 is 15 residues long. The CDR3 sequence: CASSHDRGSRGEQFF. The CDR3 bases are TGTGCCAGCAGCCATGACAGGGGGTCGAGGGGTGAGCAGTTCTTC.

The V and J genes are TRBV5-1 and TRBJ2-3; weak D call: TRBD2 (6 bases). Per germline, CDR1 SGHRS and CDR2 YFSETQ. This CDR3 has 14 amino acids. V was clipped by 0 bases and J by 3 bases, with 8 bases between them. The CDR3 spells CASSLGLETDTQYF. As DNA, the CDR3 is TGCGCCAGCAGCTTGGGACTAGAAACAGATACGCAGTATTTT.

The CDR3 region has the DNA TGCGCCAGCAGCCGATACTTGTCGAGTTTTGGCTCGGGGAAGGACTATGGCTACACCTTC. Its translation is CASSRYLSSFGSGKDYGYTF. The chain uses TRBV5-1 and TRBJ1-2; unclear D gene. The CDR3 extends over 20 amino acids. V was trimmed by 4 bases and J by 3 bases, leaving 31 bases between them. CDR1 and CDR2 from the germline V gene are SGHRS and YFSETQ.

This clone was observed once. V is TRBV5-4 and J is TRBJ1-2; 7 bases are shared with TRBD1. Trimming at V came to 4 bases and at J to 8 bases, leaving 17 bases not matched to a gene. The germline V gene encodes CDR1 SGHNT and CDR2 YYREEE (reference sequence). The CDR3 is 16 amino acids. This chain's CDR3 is CASSIMTPGQRGGYTF. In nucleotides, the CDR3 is TGTGCCAGCAGCATTATGACGCCGGGACAGAGAGGCGGCTACACCTTC.

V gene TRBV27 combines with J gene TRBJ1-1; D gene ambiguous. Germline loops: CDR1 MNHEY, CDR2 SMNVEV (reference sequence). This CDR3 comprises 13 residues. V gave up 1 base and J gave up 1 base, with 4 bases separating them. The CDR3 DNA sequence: TGTGCCAGCAGTTTATGGGCGAACACTGAAGCTTTCTTT. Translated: CASSLWANTEAFF.

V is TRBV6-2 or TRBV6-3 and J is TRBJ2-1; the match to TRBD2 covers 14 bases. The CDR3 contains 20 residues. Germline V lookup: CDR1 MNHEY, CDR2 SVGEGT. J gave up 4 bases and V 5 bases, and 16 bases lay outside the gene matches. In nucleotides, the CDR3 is TGTGCCAGCAGTCTACTGGGACTAGCGGGAGTTCAGTTAGGGTACAATGAGCAGTTCTTC. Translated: CASSLLGLAGVQLGYNEQFF.